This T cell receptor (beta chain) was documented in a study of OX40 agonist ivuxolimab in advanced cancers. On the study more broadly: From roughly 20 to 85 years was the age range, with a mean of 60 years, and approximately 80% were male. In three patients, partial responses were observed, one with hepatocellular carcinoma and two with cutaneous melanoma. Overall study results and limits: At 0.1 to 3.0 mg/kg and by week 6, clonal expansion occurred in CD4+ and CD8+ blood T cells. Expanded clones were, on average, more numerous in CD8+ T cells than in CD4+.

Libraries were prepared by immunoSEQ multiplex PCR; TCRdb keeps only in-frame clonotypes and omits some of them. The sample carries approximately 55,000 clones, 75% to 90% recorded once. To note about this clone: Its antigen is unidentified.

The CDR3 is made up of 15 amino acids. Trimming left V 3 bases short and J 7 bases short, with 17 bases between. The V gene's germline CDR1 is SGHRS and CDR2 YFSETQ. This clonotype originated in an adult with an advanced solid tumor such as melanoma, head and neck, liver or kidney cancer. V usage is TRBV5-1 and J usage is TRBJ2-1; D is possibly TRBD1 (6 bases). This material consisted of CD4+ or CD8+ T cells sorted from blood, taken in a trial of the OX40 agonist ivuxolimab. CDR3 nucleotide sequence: TGCGCCAGCAGCTCTGGCGGCCAGGGGTGGAATGAGCAGTTCTTC. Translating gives CASSSGGQGWNEQFF.